This T cell receptor (beta chain) is drawn from a study of T cell responses to AZD1222 COVID-19 vaccine listed by TCRdb under 2021. As for the study more broadly: Because spike-specific TCR depth and breadth did not differ between the two schedules, AZD1222 recipients who got a second dose at roughly 4 weeks were pooled with those who got a second dose at roughly 12 weeks. A total of 230 to 250 trial participants underwent TCR sequencing, of whom some 210 received two doses of AZD1222 and approximately 25 received two doses of the MenACWY control vaccine. Enrollment into the trials was organized by age into subgroups of 18-55, 56-69 and 70-plus years, and those subgroups contained about 150, 27 and 61 TCR-sequenced participants, respectively. The full study reports these points: The whole spike protein was spanned by vaccine-associated CD4 TCRs, and dominant responses were seen in regions 160-218 and 743-854. Reportedly, almost half of the unique spike-specific TCRs recognized epitopes lying outside the regions that are mutated in the B.1.351 and B.1.1.7 variants. Participants were mostly white British and included more females than males, and it was suggested by the authors that clonal diversity may have been underestimated. Because no day 14 peak-response samples were available, repertoires were characterized only after the peak T cell response. The 56-69-year group was small, and its depth increase did not reach significance, likely because of low power. Conclusions about previously exposed vaccinees are limited because only six or seven AZD1222 recipients were SARS-CoV-2 seropositive at baseline. After two AZD1222 doses, spike-specific TCR breadth and depth were significantly higher than at day 0 and than in MenACWY recipients.

The intended sense of this specimen's time point label: baseline before first vaccination. Vaccinee samples came from UK trials COV001 and COV002, including a single-blind randomized controlled phase 2/3 trial of AZD1222 (ChAdOx1 nCoV-19) in healthy adults. For TCRbeta chain sequencing, PBMC samples were collected from trial participants at day 0 and at day 28 after the second dose. Worth noting for this clone: Its binding antigen is unknown. Base qualities were left out, and no much larger clone turns up one base away.

The CDR3 regions of human TCRbeta chains were subjected to immunosequencing. The authors processed their data as follows. Repertoire TCRs were checked for matches against a reference library of SARS-CoV-2-specific TCRs that had been generated using the MIRA antigen-specificity platform. Breadth was defined as the fraction of unique TCRs that were SARS-CoV-2-associated, and depth was defined as the fraction of total T cells that were SARS-CoV-2-associated. Using the MIRA data, each spike-specific TCR was mapped to the spike region that the TCR reacts to and placed in a CD4 or CD8 class. Log10-transformed breadth and depth values were compared by one-way ANOVA with Sidak's multiple comparisons tests. In TCRdb, the immuneACCESS table is reduced to in-frame sequences with V and J assigned. These tables do not hold every clone; where another copy was compared, an unresolved V gene accounts for under half, and the others remain unexplained. V and J calls and clone size are those listed in that table; D and trimming were worked out from the DNA. The table for this sample lists 25,000 to 35,000 clones; 80% to 95% of them were counted only once. The ten largest clones capture 45% of the sample.

Inclusive of the bounding cysteine and phenylalanine, the CDR3 is 17 residues long. The kept DNA is CDR3 alone, 51 bases in frame from the first base. V is pared back by 1 base and J by 5 bases, with 17 bases lying between the germline termini. For CDR1 and CDR2, the germline V gene lists MNHNS and SASEGT. The rearrangement combines TRBV6-1 with TRBJ2-2, with the D segment identity uncertain. The TCR comes from an adult in good health. The material was peripheral blood, obtained on day 0 of AZD1222 vaccination. The DNA sequence reads TGTGCCAGCAGTGAAGGGTCCCGGTTCCGAGAGACCGGGGAGCTGTTTTTT. It specifies CASSEGSRFRETGELFF.